These 27 T cell receptor beta chains were sequenced from one sample in a study of identical twins. TCRdb processed the 5' RACE reads anew with MiXCR; each CDR3 protein has one entry. The sample has around 570,000 distinct CDR3 sequences, more than 9% seen once; the top ten hold under 3.5%. The same specimen was also included in a second study, on yellow fever vaccine responses in identical twins.

Sequences were obtained from PBMCs. These receptor sequences come from a woman aged 18 to 35 in good health.

This clonotype was observed at least ten times. This chain joins TRBV2 and TRBJ2-1, with unresolved D. Deletions cut 2 bases from V and 0 bases from J, with 8 bases between. This CDR3 is 15 amino acids long. Germline V gives CDR1 SNHLY, CDR2 FYNNEI. CDR3 residues: CASSENESSYNEQFF. CDR3 in DNA: TGTGCCAGCAGTGAAAATGAGAGCTCCTACAATGAGCAGTTCTTC.

The chain links TRBV4-3 to TRBJ2-7; D perhaps matches TRBD1 (6 bases). This CDR3 spans 14 amino acids. V lost 1 base to trimming and J lost 3 bases, with 10 bases between them. Germline V CDR1 and CDR2: LGHNA, YSLEER. CDR3 sequence reads: CASSQATGIYEQYF. CDR3 nucleotide sequence: TGCGCCAGCAGCCAAGCTACAGGGATCTACGAGCAGTACTTC.

This clonotype has a handful of counts. The chain links TRBV19 to TRBJ2-1; the match to TRBD2 covers 8 bases. Germline V lookup: CDR1 LNHDA, CDR2 SQIVND (reference sequence). The CDR3 consists of 16 residues. Trimming at V came to 5 bases and at J to 5 bases, leaving 11 bases not matched to a gene. CDR3 bases: TGTGCCAGTAGTGCCTGGACTAGCCGAAACGACAATGAGCAGTTCTTC. This encodes CASSAWTSRNDNEQFF.

V usage is TRBV20-1 and J usage is TRBJ2-6; D is perhaps TRBD1 (6 bases). Germline CDR1 is DFQATT and CDR2 is SNEGSKA (reference sequence). This CDR3 spans 15 amino acids. V lost 3 bases, J lost 4 bases, and 13 bases lay in between. CDR3: CSARSTGTGANVLTF. CDR3 coding DNA: TGCAGTGCTAGGTCAACAGGGACAGGGGCCAACGTCCTGACTTTC.

This clonotype was seen many times. The V gene is TRBV20-1, the J gene TRBJ1-5; D gene ambiguous. The germline CDR1 and CDR2 sequences are DFQATT and SNEGSKA (reference sequence). The V and J ends lost 1 base and 0 bases respectively, with 7 bases between them. The CDR3 extends over 14 amino acids. CDR3 region: CSARGEGSNQPQHF. The CDR3 nucleotides read TGCAGTGCTAGAGGGGAGGGTAGCAATCAGCCCCAGCATTTT.

This clonotype was recorded at least ten times. The chain has TRBV3-1 and TRBJ2-3, with TRBD2 matching 14 bases. V lost 4 bases, J lost 7 bases, and 4 bases stayed unmatched. The CDR3 covers 15 residues. Germline assignment: CDR1 LGHDT and CDR2 YNNKEL (reference sequence). The CDR3 DNA is TGTGCCAGCAGCCCGGGACTAGCGGGGGCGTATACGCAGTATTTT. Its protein is CASSPGLAGAYTQYF.

The chain couples TRBV3-1 to TRBJ2-1; 7 bases are shared with TRBD2. CDR3 size: 15 residues. The V gene end was trimmed by 0 bases and the J gene end by 6 bases; junction bases not matched to a gene: 5. Germline-derived CDR1 and CDR2 are LGHDT and YNNKEL (reference sequence). Here the CDR3 reads CASSQETGGLNEQFF. The CDR3 DNA follows: TGTGCCAGCAGCCAAGAGACGGGAGGACTCAATGAGCAGTTCTTC.

This chain links TRBV4-3 with TRBJ2-3; 9 positions match TRBD2. V shed 1 base and J 2 bases; nucleotides not matched to a gene: 7. Germline CDR1 is LGHNA and CDR2 is YSLEER. There are 17 residues in the CDR3. This chain's CDR3 is CASSQAGAGGYTDTQYF. As DNA, the CDR3 is TGCGCCAGCAGCCAAGCCGGAGCGGGAGGTTACACAGATACGCAGTATTTT.

This clonotype showed up many times. J is TRBJ2-2 and V is TRBV9, with D perhaps matching TRBD2 (6 bases). The germline CDR1 and CDR2 sequences are SGDLS and YYNGEE. Deletions cut 3 bases from V and 2 bases from J, with 8 bases between. CDR3 size: 14 residues. The CDR3: CASSGGTNTGELFF. DNA of the CDR3: TGTGCCAGCAGCGGCGGGACTAACACCGGGGAGCTGTTTTTT.

This chain joins TRBV29-1 and TRBJ2-7, with unresolved D. Per germline, CDR1 SQVTM and CDR2 ANQGSEA. This CDR3 spans 12 amino acids. V lost 4 bases, J lost 2 bases, and 9 bases lay in between. DNA of the CDR3: TGCAGCGTTGGTGAAGGCCCCTACGAGCAGTACTTC. Translating gives CSVGEGPYEQYF.

The sample holds many counts of this clonotype. The V gene is TRBV30, the J gene TRBJ2-1; TRBD2 matches 14 bases. CDR1 is GTSNPN, CDR2 SVGIG, per germline (reference sequence). This CDR3 has 14 amino acids. The V segment lost 2 bases and the J segment 7 bases; nucleotides outside the gene matches: 1. Here the CDR3 reads CAWSRTSGRNEQFF. The CDR3 DNA sequence: TGTGCCTGGAGTCGGACTAGCGGGAGGAATGAGCAGTTCTTC.

This clonotype was counted ten times or more. CDR3 loop: CSARPGGPGELFF. The CDR3 bases are TGCAGTGCTAGGCCTGGAGGTCCAGGGGAGCTGTTTTTT. J is TRBJ2-2 and V is TRBV20-1; TRBD2 might be the D (5 bases). The CDR3 sequence is 13 residues long. The V gene lost 3 bases and the J gene lost 8 bases, with 13 bases spanning the gap. Germline lookup yields CDR1 DFQATT and CDR2 SNEGSKA (reference sequence).

This clonotype was observed a few times. The chain combines TRBV5-1 with TRBJ2-7, with 9 bases fitting TRBD2. V dropped 0 bases and J dropped 3; count of bases not matched to a gene: 7. The CDR3 sequence is 16 residues long. Germline assignment: CDR1 SGHRS and CDR2 YFSETQ. CDR3 sequence (DNA): TGCGCCAGCAGCTTGGGTTCGCTAGCGGGAAGCTACGAGCAGTACTTC. This translates into CASSLGSLAGSYEQYF.

V gene TRBV3-1 combines with J gene TRBJ2-1, with 12 nucleotides matching TRBD1. This CDR3 comprises 17 residues. CDR1 is LGHDT, CDR2 YNNKEL, per germline (reference sequence). The V and J ends lost 3 bases and 7 bases, in that order; junction bases with no gene match: 10. This chain's CDR3 is CASSQTIRDRGRNEQFF. CDR3 coding DNA: TGTGCCAGCAGCCAGACTATCCGGGACAGGGGGCGAAATGAGCAGTTCTTC.

This chain links TRBV5-1 with TRBJ2-1; 7 bases match TRBD2. Trimming at V came to 4 bases and at J to 7 bases, leaving 14 bases not matched to a gene. CDR1 is SGHRS, CDR2 YFSETQ, per germline. There are 16 residues in the CDR3. CDR3 sequence reads: CASSPSTSRFGNEQFF. The DNA of the CDR3 is TGCGCCAGCAGCCCGTCGACTAGCCGGTTCGGTAATGAGCAGTTCTTC.

This clonotype has a handful of counts. The V gene is TRBV9, the J gene TRBJ2-1; TRBD2 agrees at 12 bases. The CDR3 spans 19 residues. From germline, CDR1 is SGDLS and CDR2 YYNGEE. Trimming removed 0 bases from V and 0 bases from J; junction bases left unmatched: 7. The chain's CDR3 is CASSVGILAGGSSYNEQFF. In DNA, the CDR3 is TGTGCCAGCAGCGTAGGGATTCTAGCGGGAGGGAGCTCCTACAATGAGCAGTTCTTC.

This clonotype has just a few counts. The rearrangement uses TRBV20-1 and TRBJ2-7; a weak D match, TRBD1 (5 bases). Trimming pared 0 bases from V and 5 bases from J, leaving 26 bases between. CDR1 DFQATT and CDR2 SNEGSKA come from the germline V gene (reference sequence). CDR3 size: 18 residues. CDR3 coding DNA: TGCAGTGCTAGAGATCGGTATCAGGGCGCTCCCACTCCTAACGAGCAGTACTTC. It codes for CSARDRYQGAPTPNEQYF.

This clonotype was observed a handful of times. The CDR3 coding sequence is TGCGCCAGCAGCTTGTCGAGCGGGAGGGCCCGGGAGACCCAGTACTTC. Amino acid sequence: CASSLSSGRARETQYF. The chain recombines TRBV5-1 with TRBJ2-5; 10 nucleotides line up with TRBD2. The germline V gene has CDR1 SGHRS and CDR2 YFSETQ. V lost 1 base and J lost 5; bases outside the gene matches: 8. CDR3 size: 16 residues.

This clonotype has more than one count but fewer than ten. The rearrangement joins TRBV6-2 or TRBV6-3 to TRBJ2-1; 10 bases fit TRBD1. Germline CDR1 and CDR2: MNHEY and SVGEGT. The J segment lost 8 bases and the V segment lost 1 base, leaving 5 bases of the junction unmatched. The CDR3 has 15 amino acids. The CDR3 bases are TGTGCCAGCAGTTACTTGACAGGGGGCTGGGATGAGCAGTTCTTC. This gives the protein CASSYLTGGWDEQFF.

This clonotype has only a few counts. The chain couples TRBV7-3 to TRBJ1-1, with 7 nucleotides matching TRBD1. Germline V gene lookup returns CDR1 SGHTA and CDR2 FQGTGA. The CDR3 consists of 15 residues. The ends lost 5 bases at V and 1 base at J; junction bases unmatched: 7. CDR3 loop: CASSAHNRGNTEAFF. In DNA, the CDR3 is TGTGCCAGCAGCGCCCACAACAGGGGGAACACTGAAGCTTTCTTT.

This clonotype was counted many times. The chain joins TRBV29-1 to TRBJ2-5; D uncertain. The CDR3 totals 10 residues. With 4 bases removed from V and 5 bases from J, the gap between germline ends came to 5 bases. Germline CDR1 SQVTM, CDR2 ANQGSEA. The CDR3 is CSVGTETQYF. CDR3 nucleotide sequence: TGCAGCGTTGGAACGGAGACCCAGTACTTC.

This clonotype appeared many times. The chain uses TRBV3-1 and TRBJ1-5; TRBD1 matches 7 bases. J was trimmed by 2 bases and V by 8 bases; bases with no gene match: 12. This CDR3 contains 16 residues. CDR1 is LGHDT, CDR2 YNNKEL, per germline (reference sequence). CDR3 coding DNA: TGTGCCAGCGGGACCTCGACAGGGTTTGGCAATCAGCCCCAGCATTTT. Its translation is CASGTSTGFGNQPQHF.

In its sample, this clonotype was seen a few times. This chain joins TRBV5-1 and TRBJ2-7; no definite D call. The germline V gene encodes CDR1 SGHRS and CDR2 YFSETQ. V shed 0 bases and J shed 3 bases, with 10 bases lying between them. The CDR3 has 14 amino acids. The CDR3 loop reads CASSLAADIYEQYF. For the CDR3, the DNA is TGCGCCAGCAGCTTGGCAGCAGATATCTACGAGCAGTACTTC.

The sample holds many counts of this clonotype. V usage is TRBV29-1 and J usage is TRBJ2-3, with 7 bases that match TRBD2. Germline V gene data show CDR1 as SQVTM and CDR2 as ANQGSEA. The CDR3 runs 15 residues. The CDR3 DNA follows: TGCAGTGGCCAGGGAGGGACGAAAGTCACAGATACGCAGTATTTT. Its translation: CSGQGGTKVTDTQYF.

This clonotype was seen many times. This sequence joins TRBV12-3 or TRBV12-4 and TRBJ2-7; D might be TRBD2 (5 bases). V lost 2 bases to trimming and J lost 7 bases, with 18 bases between them. The CDR3 runs to 15 residues. The CDR3 spells CASSLSLADEGEQYF. In DNA, the CDR3 is TGTGCCAGCAGTTTAAGTTTGGCCGACGAGGGAGAGCAGTACTTC.

This clonotype was seen a few times. V and J are TRBV20-1 and TRBJ2-1; D unclear. This CDR3 is built from 15 residues. CDR1 is DFQATT and CDR2 is SNEGSKA in the germline V gene (reference sequence). Deletions cut 0 bases from V and 3 bases from J, with 12 bases between. The CDR3: CSARDQGYRYNEQFF. CDR3 in DNA: TGCAGTGCTAGAGATCAAGGGTATCGCTACAATGAGCAGTTCTTC.

Ten or more counts support this clonotype. The chain links TRBV7-2 to TRBJ2-7; D possibly corresponds to TRBD2 (5 bases). V was cut by 1 base and J by 4 bases, with 14 bases left in between. CDR1 and CDR2 (germline): SGHTA, FQGNSA. The CDR3 has 15 amino acids. CDR3 in DNA: TGTGCCAGCAGCTTAGTTGGGAGTTCCCCATACGAGCAGTACTTC. Its protein product is CASSLVGSSPYEQYF.